In its sample, the clone carrying this T cell receptor beta chain was seen a few times. Its antigen is still unknown. The length of the CDR3 is 14 residues. CDR1 and CDR2 from the germline V gene are MDHEN and SYDVKM. The ends lost 10 bases at V and 0 bases at J; junction bases unmatched: 9. This sample was taken from a study of identical twins. Unique molecular identifiers were in the cDNA, with template-switch universal primer binding. TCRdb re-called the 5' RACE reads with MiXCR, one entry per CDR3 protein. This sample has 450,000 or so distinct CDR3 sequences, with roughly 20% found just once. Overall study results and limits: Twin pairs' shared out-of-frame alpha sequences were enriched in low generation probability. Excess sharing by twins proved weaker in beta out-of-frame sequences. Insertion counts were lower in abundant cord blood beta clonotypes, a trend that memory repertoires did not show.

V and J are TRBV28 and TRBJ2-7; 7 nucleotides line up with TRBD2. The receptor comes from a man aged 50 or older in good health. The sequenced sample consisted of naive T cells sorted from blood. In nucleotides, the CDR3 is TGTGCCACCAGGAAGCGGGGTGGCTCCTACGAGCAGTACTTC. It codes for CATRKRGGSYEQYF.